Listed below are T cell receptor beta chains from one sample, sequenced in a study of shared clonotypes between healthy human individuals. This table comes from immunoSEQ multiplex PCR, and its TCRdb copy is limited to in-frame clones, with some not included. The sample shows roughly 500,000 clones, 76% of them seen only once. Sequenced sample: PBMCs. These receptors all stem from a woman aged 40 to 50 in good health. Some clones in this sample may be carry-over from other donors' samples. CDR3s include the opening cysteine and the closing phenylalanine or tryptophan. A D gene is named only where the DNA matches it firmly. A clone size is listed for some rows: how often the clone was seen (once, few, many), or a class if it is expanded.

length: 17
D: .
V: TRBV28
J: TRBJ2-3
size: .
CDR3: CASSLVGSRTPADTQYF
DNA: TGTGCCAGCAGTTTAGTGGGTAGCCGAACCCCTGCAGATACGCAGTATTTT

length: 12
D: .
V: TRBV18
J: TRBJ2-5
size: .
CDR3: CASSPTQETQYF
DNA: TGTGCCAGCTCACCAACCCAAGAGACCCAGTACTTC

length: 16
D: .
V: TRBV6-5
J: TRBJ2-1
size: .
CDR3: CASSSYLVGAFNEQFF
DNA: TGTGCCAGCAGTTCCTATTTAGTGGGCGCCTTCAATGAGCAGTTCTTC

length: 16
D: .
V: TRBV19
J: TRBJ2-3
size: once
CDR3: CASSIIGGVASDTQYF
DNA: TGTGCCAGTAGTATAATTGGAGGGGTAGCATCAGATACGCAGTATTTT

length: 16
D: .
V: TRBV11-1
J: TRBJ2-7
size: .
CDR3: CASSLGRGRRNYEQYF
DNA: TGTGCCAGCAGCTTAGGAAGGGGACGGAGAAACTACGAGCAGTACTTC

length: 13
D: TRBD2
V: TRBV28
J: TRBJ2-3
size: once
CDR3: CASSLAGADTQYF
DNA: TGTGCCAGCAGTTTAGCGGGAGCTGACACGCAGTATTTT

length: 16
D: .
V: TRBV11-3
J: TRBJ2-7
size: .
CDR3: CASSFGGPGTAYEQYF
DNA: TGTGCCAGCAGCTTCGGGGGACCCGGGACTGCGTACGAGCAGTACTTC

length: 14
D: .
V: TRBV7-2
J: TRBJ2-5
size: .
CDR3: CASSLTGGRETQYF
DNA: TGTGCCAGCAGCTTAACTGGGGGTCGAGAGACCCAGTACTTC

length: 13
D: .
V: TRBV30
J: TRBJ1-1
size: .
CDR3: CAWSVRFRTEAFF
DNA: TGTGCCTGGAGTGTAAGGTTCCGCACTGAAGCTTTCTTT

length: 11
D: .
V: TRBV6-1
J: TRBJ2-3
size: .
CDR3: CASTLRDTQYF
DNA: TGTGCCAGCACCTTGAGGGATACGCAGTATTTT

length: 15
D: .
V: TRBV10-2
J: TRBJ1-2
size: .
CDR3: CASSGRGLSNYGYTF
DNA: TGCGCCAGCAGTGGCAGGGGACTATCCAACTATGGCTACACTTTC

length: 13
D: .
V: TRBV6-1
J: TRBJ1-1
size: .
CDR3: CASKDIGSTEAFF
DNA: TGTGCCAGCAAGGATATTGGTAGTACTGAAGCTTTCTTT

length: 13
D: .
V: TRBV27
J: TRBJ1-4
size: .
CDR3: CASSLDGGEKLFF
DNA: TGTGCCAGCAGTTTAGACGGTGGGGAAAAACTGTTTTTT

length: 16
D: .
V: TRBV6-1
J: TRBJ1-1
size: once
CDR3: CASSAYFGSMNTEAFF
DNA: TGTGCCAGCAGTGCTTACTTTGGGAGCATGAACACTGAAGCTTTCTTT

length: 15
D: .
V: TRBV27
J: TRBJ1-1
size: .
CDR3: CASSSNRASNTEAFF
DNA: TGTGCCAGCAGTTCCAACAGGGCATCGAACACTGAAGCTTTCTTT

length: 14
D: .
V: TRBV18
J: TRBJ2-1
size: .
CDR3: CASSPVQGNNEQFF
DNA: TGTGCCAGCTCACCGGTACAGGGTAACAATGAGCAGTTCTTC

length: 15
D: .
V: TRBV5-6
J: TRBJ1-1
size: .
CDR3: CASSALTGGLTEAFF
DNA: TGTGCCAGCAGCGCTTTAACGGGGGGTCTCACTGAAGCTTTCTTT

length: 15
D: .
V: TRBV7-9
J: TRBJ2-5
size: .
CDR3: CASSLRWGLSETQYF
DNA: TGTGCCAGCAGCTTACGTTGGGGCCTAAGTGAGACCCAGTACTTC

length: 14
D: TRBD1
V: TRBV5-1
J: TRBJ2-7
size: .
CDR3: CASSYRDSSYEQYF
DNA: TGCGCCAGCAGCTACCGGGACAGCTCCTACGAGCAGTACTTC

length: 15
D: .
V: TRBV5-6
J: TRBJ2-3
size: few
CDR3: CASSLWVSRTDTQYF
DNA: TGTGCCAGCAGCTTGTGGGTCTCGCGGACAGATACGCAGTATTTT

length: 13
D: .
V: TRBV28
J: TRBJ2-7
size: .
CDR3: CASGSGQNYEQYF
DNA: TGTGCCAGCGGATCCGGGCAAAATTACGAGCAGTACTTC

length: 13
D: .
V: TRBV27
J: TRBJ1-2
size: few
CDR3: CASSLKGGYGYTF
DNA: TGTGCCAGCAGTTTAAAGGGGGGTTATGGCTACACCTTC